This T cell receptor beta chain was retrieved from a study of blood T cell repertoires in COVID-19. Study-wide context: The origin of the acute and convalescent COVID-19 samples was the United States, Italy and Spain. PBMCs, B-cell-depleted T cells, or T cells provided the cDNA or gDNA that made up the material.

Repertoires were generated with immunoSEQ multiplex PCR, while TCRdb's copy carries only in-frame clones and drops some. The sample includes roughly 90,000 clones, roughly 90% of them seen just once. Trimming removed 4 bases from V and 2 bases from J, with 15 bases in between. CDR3 length equals 15 residues. The V gene's germline CDR1 is SGHTS and CDR2 YDEGEE. The source material was peripheral blood. The chain links TRBV5-8 to TRBJ2-5; D not certain. The receptor was derived from a man aged 50-60 years with acute or convalescent COVID-19. The CDR3 sequence: CASSARSGRQETQYF. In nucleotides, the CDR3 is TGTGCCAGCAGCGCCCGTTCGGGTAGACAAGAGACCCAGTACTTC.